A selection of T cell receptor beta chains follows, all from one sample in a study of T cells in Graves' hyperthyroidism and ophthalmopathy. Each CDR3 protein is one row after TCRdb ran MiXCR on the multiplex PCR reads. This repertoire shows about 840,000 distinct CDR3 sequences, 38% found once; its top ten account for approximately 8.7%. What was sequenced was blood. The receptors were gathered from a man between 18 and 35 years old with Graves' hyperthyroidism. Both conserved end residues are part of each CDR3. The order of the fields is J gene, V gene, D gene, clone size, CDR3 protein, CDR3 DNA. D genes are given only for firm matches. Clone sizes are given selectively: once, few, many, or a class where the clone is expanded.

TRBJ2-7 TRBV20-1 TRBD2 - CSARDGSPGLAGYEQYF TGCAGTGCTAGAGACGGGAGTCCGGGACTAGCGGGATACGAGCAGTACTTC
TRBJ1-5 TRBV5-1 - many CASRGNQPQHF TGCGCCAGCCGGGGGAATCAGCCCCAGCATTTT
TRBJ1-5 TRBV25-1 - many CASSDLNQPQHF TGTGCCAGCTCTGACCTCAATCAGCCCCAGCATTTT
TRBJ1-6 TRBV9 - - CASSVKAANSPLHF TGTGCCAGCAGCGTAAAAGCGGCTAATTCACCCCTCCACTTT
TRBJ2-2 TRBV9 - - CASTPGSQGGELFF TGTGCCAGCACCCCCGGGTCCCAGGGCGGGGAGCTGTTTTTT
TRBJ1-5 TRBV2 - many CASSEQGSIQPQHF TGTGCCAGCAGTGAACAGGGGAGCATTCAGCCCCAGCATTTT
TRBJ1-1 TRBV5-1 - - CASSLTHPGSTEALF TGCGCCAGCAGCTTGACCCACCCGGGGAGCACTGAAGCTCTCTTT
TRBJ2-5 TRBV2 - - CAISEFPRGAQETQYF TGTGCCATCAGTGAATTCCCCCGGGGGGCCCAAGAGACCCAGTACTTC
TRBJ2-7 TRBV19 - few CASSLTVEWVYEQYF TGTGCCAGTAGCCTAACGGTGGAGTGGGTCTACGAGCAGTACTTC
TRBJ1-1 TRBV10-3 - - CAISSAEYTEAFF TGTGCCATCAGCAGTGCTGAGTACACTGAAGCTTTCTTT
TRBJ2-2 TRBV7-2 TRBD1 few CASSFAGTANTGELFF TGTGCCAGCAGCTTTGCCGGGACAGCGAACACCGGGGAGCTGTTTTTT
TRBJ1-3 TRBV9 - many CASSVASLPGNTIYF TGTGCCAGCAGCGTAGCGTCGCTCCCGGGAAACACCATATATTTT
TRBJ2-5 TRBV7-9 TRBD2 - CASSFAIAGPPKHHF TGTGCCAGCAGCTTCGCTATAGCGGGACCTCCGAAACACCACTTC
TRBJ1-4 TRBV12-3/TRBV12-4 - few CASSPYLGDTNEKLFF TGTGCCAGCAGCCCCTATTTGGGTGATACTAATGAAAAACTGTTTTTT
TRBJ2-7 TRBV9 TRBD1 - CASSIRQGAWEQYF TGTGCCAGCAGCATCAGACAGGGGGCCTGGGAGCAGTACTTC
TRBJ2-7 TRBV10-3 - - CAVSPPQATYVQYF TGTGCCGTCAGCCCCCCCCAGGCGACCTACGTGCAGTACTTC
TRBJ1-6 TRBV6-5 TRBD1 few CASSYTGGDPLHF TGTGCCAGCAGTTATACAGGGGGGGATCCCCTCCACTTT
TRBJ2-7 TRBV2 TRBD1 many CASSERRQGKNEQYF TGTGCCAGCAGTGAGAGGAGACAGGGGAAAAACGAGCAGTACTTC
TRBJ2-7 TRBV20-1 TRBD2 few CSATTSGRAGYYEQYF TGCAGTGCTACGACTAGCGGGAGGGCCGGTTACTACGAGCAGTACTTC
TRBJ1-5 TRBV29-1 - many CSVSGANQPQHF TGCAGCGTTTCTGGGGCCAATCAGCCCCAGCATTTT
TRBJ1-1 TRBV4-1 - few CASSRRDASNTEAFF TGCGCCAGCAGCCGGCGGGACGCCTCGAACACTGAAGCTTTCTTT
TRBJ1-4 TRBV10-1 TRBD1 many CASSTTGVIPTNEKLFF TGCGCCAGCAGCACGACAGGGGTCATTCCAACTAATGAAAAACTGTTTTTT
TRBJ1-1 TRBV2 TRBD1 few CASSGPSVLDRADTEAFF TGTGCCAGCAGTGGGCCCTCGGTTCTGGACAGGGCTGACACTGAAGCTTTCTTT
TRBJ2-7 TRBV5-1 - - CASSFRGPSYEQYF TGTGCCAGCAGCTTTAGGGGTCCCTCCTACGAGCAGTACTTC
TRBJ2-5 TRBV2 - - CASSDGGGQPQYF TGTGCCAGCAGTGATGGGGGAGGTCAGCCCCAGTACTTC
TRBJ1-1 TRBV7-9 TRBD1 many CASKGAANTEAFF TGTGCCAGCAAGGGGGCGGCGAACACTGAAGCTTTCTTT
TRBJ1-1 TRBV10-3 - many CAITAAKGTEAFF TGTGCCATCACCGCGGCCAAGGGGACTGAAGCTTTCTTT
TRBJ2-7 TRBV29-1 TRBD2 many CSVGGGGLATYEQYF TGCAGCGTTGGAGGTGGGGGACTAGCGACATACGAGCAGTACTTC
TRBJ2-7 TRBV20-1 - - CSAGTPKSSYEQYF TGCAGTGCCGGGACACCGAAAAGCTCCTACGAGCAGTACTTC
TRBJ2-7 TRBV7-2 TRBD2 few CASSPGLAGGKGGTYEQYF TGTGCCAGCAGCCCAGGACTAGCGGGAGGGAAAGGGGGAACCTACGAGCAGTACTTC
TRBJ2-7 TRBV20-1 - many CSAREGPYEQYF TGCAGTGCTAGAGAGGGACCCTACGAGCAGTACTTC
TRBJ1-5 TRBV20-1 - few CSARTPGTGQPQHF TGCAGTGCTAGAACCCCAGGGACGGGACAGCCCCAGCATTTT
TRBJ1-2 TRBV5-1 - many CASSLASLSTGGNYGYTF TGCGCCAGCAGCTTGGCCTCGTTGTCGACGGGGGGGAACTATGGCTACACCTTC
TRBJ1-5 TRBV20-1 TRBD1 many CSALWGTGVGQPQHF TGCAGTGCCCTCTGGGGGACAGGGGTTGGTCAGCCCCAGCATTTT
TRBJ2-7 TRBV4-1 TRBD2 - CASSQEGGRDEQYF TGCGCCAGCAGCCAAGAGGGCGGGAGGGACGAGCAGTACTTC
TRBJ1-2 TRBV14 TRBD1 - CASSPGQKNYGYTF TGTGCCAGCAGTCCGGGACAGAAAAACTATGGCTACACCTTC
TRBJ2-5 TRBV5-6 - few CASSPLVQEETQYF TGTGCCAGCAGCCCATTGGTACAGGAAGAGACCCAGTACTTC
TRBJ1-2 TRBV7-9 - many CASSTDPGRGGYTF TGTGCCAGCAGCACAGACCCGGGGCGAGGTGGCTACACCTTC
TRBJ1-1 TRBV6-5 - few CASSYSRGGQTNEAFF TGTGCCAGCAGTTACTCGAGAGGGGGGCAGACCAACGAAGCTTTCTTT
TRBJ2-7 TRBV20-1 - - CSVAKTAPKSEQYF TGCAGTGTCGCGAAGACAGCCCCAAAGAGCGAGCAGTACTTC
TRBJ2-1 TRBV24-1 TRBD2 once CATGKSGSYYNEQFF TGTGCCACCGGCAAAAGCGGGAGTTACTACAATGAGCAGTTCTTC
TRBJ2-2 TRBV13 - few CASSYIGLTGELFF TGTGCCAGCAGCTACATCGGGCTCACCGGGGAGCTGTTTTTT
TRBJ1-4 TRBV5-1 - few CASSSDGGTNEKLFF TGCGCCAGCAGCTCCGACGGAGGGACTAATGAAAAACTGTTTTTT
TRBJ1-1 TRBV7-9 - many CASSLKGQGYTEAFF TGTGCCAGCAGCCTAAAGGGGCAGGGGTACACTGAAGCTTTCTTT
TRBJ2-7 TRBV7-2 TRBD1 few CASSQRTGASYEQYF TGTGCCAGCAGCCAACGGACAGGGGCCTCCTACGAGCAGTACTTC
TRBJ1-5 TRBV6-1 - - CASSEVSQNQPQHF TGTGCCAGCAGCGAAGTCAGCCAAAATCAGCCCCAGCATTTT
TRBJ1-1 TRBV19 - - CASTSTLNTEAFF TGTGCCAGTACCTCAACGCTGAACACTGAAGCTTTCTTT
TRBJ1-3 TRBV9 - few CASSVASPGSSGNTIYF TGTGCCAGCAGCGTAGCTAGTCCAGGGAGCTCTGGAAACACCATATATTTT
TRBJ2-7 TRBV10-2 TRBD2 many CASSEVGLADYEQYF TGCGCCAGCAGTGAGGTAGGACTAGCGGATTACGAGCAGTACTTC
TRBJ2-5 TRBV9 TRBD2 - CASSAGATAGAWKTQYF TGTGCCAGCAGCGCGGGGGCGACAGCGGGGGCCTGGAAGACCCAGTACTTC
TRBJ1-2 TRBV10-2 TRBD1 - CASSESGGGARGDYGYTF TGCGCCAGCAGTGAGTCGGGCGGAGGGGCCAGGGGGGACTATGGCTACACCTTC
TRBJ2-7 TRBV5-1 TRBD1 many CASSLVGTGNEQYF TGCGCCAGCAGCTTGGTCGGGACAGGGAACGAGCAGTACTTC
TRBJ1-6 TRBV2 - - CASSVRVPVYNSPLHF TGTGCCAGCAGTGTCAGGGTCCCCGTCTATAATTCACCCCTCCACTTT